This T cell receptor (beta chain) was captured by sequencing in a study of blood T cells in healthy people across ages. Study-level findings and limits: Donor CMV status, an unknown factor, possibly confounded changes in expanded clonotypes.

A J-beta primer mix and a sample-barcoded 5' primer were used in a second PCR of about 7 to 12 cycles. Each of the cDNA molecules was tagged by a template-switch adaptor with 12 random nucleotides. Paired-end reads containing CDR3 totaled no fewer than 2.5 million for each sample. MiXCR was run by TCRdb on the 5' RACE reads, yielding one entry per CDR3 protein. The sample records 1.5 million to 2 million distinct CDR3 sequences, around 42% being singletons. Trimming stripped 5 bases from V and 2 bases from J, with 18 bases between. The CDR3 extends over 16 amino acids. The germline V gene has CDR1 PRHDT and CDR2 FYEKMQ (reference sequence). On this clonotype: Its matching antigen is unknown.

The sequencing sample was made of blood. The chain combines TRBV13 with TRBJ2-5, with D perhaps matching TRBD1 (6 bases). This TCR was recovered from a human donor in good health. CDR3 nucleotides: TGTGCCAGCAGCCTACTCTCGGACAGAATGCAAGAGACCCAGTACTTC. It specifies CASSLLSDRMQETQYF.